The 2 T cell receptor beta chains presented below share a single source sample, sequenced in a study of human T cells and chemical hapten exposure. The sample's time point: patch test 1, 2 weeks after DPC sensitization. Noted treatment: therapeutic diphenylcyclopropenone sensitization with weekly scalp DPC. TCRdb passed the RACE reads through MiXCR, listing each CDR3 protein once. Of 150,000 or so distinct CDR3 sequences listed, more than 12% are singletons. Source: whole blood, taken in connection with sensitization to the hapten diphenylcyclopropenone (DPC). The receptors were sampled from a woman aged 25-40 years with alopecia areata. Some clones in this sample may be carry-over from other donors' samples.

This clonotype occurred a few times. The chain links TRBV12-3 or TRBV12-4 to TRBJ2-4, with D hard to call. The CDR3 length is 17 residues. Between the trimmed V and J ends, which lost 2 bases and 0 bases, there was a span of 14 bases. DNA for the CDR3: TGTGCCAGCAGTTTATACGGCAGTCAACTAGCCAAAAACATTCAGTACTTC. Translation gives CASSLYGSQLAKNIQYF.

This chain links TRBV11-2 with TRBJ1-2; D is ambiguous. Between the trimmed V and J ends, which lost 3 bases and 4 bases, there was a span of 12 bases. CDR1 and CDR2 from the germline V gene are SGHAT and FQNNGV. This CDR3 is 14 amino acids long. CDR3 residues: CASSLPGVRYGYTF. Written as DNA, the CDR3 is TGTGCCAGCAGCTTGCCTGGTGTGCGCTATGGCTACACCTTC.